This T cell receptor beta chain came from a study of blood T cell repertoires in COVID-19. Study-wide context: There were acute and convalescent COVID-19 samples, and they came from the United States, Italy and Spain. PBMCs, B-cell-depleted T cells, or T cells were the source of the cDNA or gDNA that made up the material.

Germline trimming cut 6 bases from V and 3 bases from J; bases unmatched to any gene: 4. Germline V gene data show CDR1 as MNHEY and CDR2 as SVGAGI. The CDR3 has 15 residues. As handled by the study authors: The authors estimated nucleated cell counts from reference gene primer amplification. Repertoires were generated with immunoSEQ multiplex PCR, while TCRdb's copy carries only in-frame clones and drops some. V and J calls and clone size are copied from that table; D and trimming were computed from the DNA. The sample includes around 100,000 clones, roughly nine tenths of them seen just once. The TCR originated in a man aged 50 to 60 with acute or convalescent COVID-19. Sequencing used peripheral blood. The chain has TRBV6-5 and TRBJ2-7; TRBD2 agrees at 14 bases. In DNA, the CDR3 is TGTGCCAGCAGCCAAGGGACTAGCGGGAGCTACGAGCAGTACTTC. This codes for CASSQGTSGSYEQYF.